These T cell receptor beta chains were read from a single sample in a study of blood T cells in healthy people across ages. MiXCR, run by TCRdb on the 5' RACE reads, gives a single entry per CDR3 protein. The table includes 580,000 or so distinct CDR3 sequences, 47% detected once. Material: blood. These TCRs come from a man older than 75 in good health. Both conserved end residues are part of each CDR3. Each record gives: D gene, V gene, clone size, J gene, CDR3 DNA, CDR3 protein. D genes are given only for firm matches. Not all rows give a size; the values are once, few, many and, for expanded clones, a class.

d_gene: TRBD1
v_gene: TRBV5-1
abundance: .
j_gene: TRBJ1-4
CDR3nt: TGCGCCAGCACACCCGGGACAGGGGGGGCTAATGAAAAACTGTTTTTT
CDR3aa: CASTPGTGGANEKLFF

d_gene: .
v_gene: TRBV7-2
abundance: .
j_gene: TRBJ1-4
CDR3nt: TGTGCCAACAGCTTATTAGGTTCGGGGGGGCGAGGTGAAAAACTGTTTTTT
CDR3aa: CANSLLGSGGRGEKLFF

d_gene: TRBD1
v_gene: TRBV13
abundance: .
j_gene: TRBJ1-1
CDR3nt: TGTGCCAGCATCCAGGTACAGGGGGCCCAAGCTTTCTTT
CDR3aa: CASIQVQGAQAFF

d_gene: .
v_gene: TRBV5-5
abundance: .
j_gene: TRBJ2-3
CDR3nt: TGTGCCAGCAGCTTGGGACCAATTAGCACAGATACGCAGTATTTT
CDR3aa: CASSLGPISTDTQYF

d_gene: TRBD2
v_gene: TRBV6-2/TRBV6-3
abundance: few
j_gene: TRBJ2-5
CDR3nt: TGTGCCAGCAGCCGGCCCCCTAGCGGGATAATATATGAGCAGTACTTC
CDR3aa: CASSRPPSGIIYEQYF

d_gene: .
v_gene: TRBV27
abundance: .
j_gene: TRBJ1-6
CDR3nt: TGTGCCAGCAGTTTAGGGCAGGGGTTGGGTCCCCTCCACTTT
CDR3aa: CASSLGQGLGPLHF

d_gene: TRBD1
v_gene: TRBV28
abundance: .
j_gene: TRBJ2-5
CDR3nt: TGTGCCAGCACGCCGACAGGGCAAGAGACCCAGTACTTC
CDR3aa: CASTPTGQETQYF

d_gene: .
v_gene: TRBV5-1
abundance: .
j_gene: TRBJ2-1
CDR3nt: TGCGCCAGCAGCGCGGGACTGGGGCCTCACAATGAGCAGTTCTTC
CDR3aa: CASSAGLGPHNEQFF

d_gene: .
v_gene: TRBV7-2
abundance: .
j_gene: TRBJ2-2
CDR3nt: TGTGCCAGCAGCTTGGACTCGAACACCGGGGAGCTGTTTTTT
CDR3aa: CASSLDSNTGELFF

d_gene: TRBD1
v_gene: TRBV4-2
abundance: few
j_gene: TRBJ1-5
CDR3nt: TGTGCCAGCAGCCAACTCATTCTCGGGACAGGGGAGACCAATCAGCCCCAGCATTTT
CDR3aa: CASSQLILGTGETNQPQHF

d_gene: TRBD2
v_gene: TRBV5-1
abundance: many
j_gene: TRBJ2-1
CDR3nt: TGCGCCAGCAGCTCCTCGACGGGGGGACTCTACAATGAGCAGTTCTTC
CDR3aa: CASSSSTGGLYNEQFF

d_gene: .
v_gene: TRBV12-3/TRBV12-4
abundance: .
j_gene: TRBJ2-5
CDR3nt: TGTGCCAGCAGTGGGGTCCAAGAGACCCAGTACTTC
CDR3aa: CASSGVQETQYF

d_gene: .
v_gene: TRBV2
abundance: .
j_gene: TRBJ1-1
CDR3nt: TGTGCCAGCAGTGTAATAGGGGGCACTGAAGCTTTCTTT
CDR3aa: CASSVIGGTEAFF

d_gene: TRBD2
v_gene: TRBV4-3
abundance: .
j_gene: TRBJ2-1
CDR3nt: TGCGCCAGCAGCCAAGATCCCCTAGCGGGGGGTATCTCCTACAATGAGCAGTTCTTC
CDR3aa: CASSQDPLAGGISYNEQFF

d_gene: .
v_gene: TRBV12-3/TRBV12-4
abundance: .
j_gene: TRBJ2-1
CDR3nt: TGTGCCAGCACCCAGTTTGATGAGCAGTTCTTC
CDR3aa: CASTQFDEQFF

d_gene: .
v_gene: TRBV7-9
abundance: many
j_gene: TRBJ2-7
CDR3nt: TGTGCCAGCAGCTTAGCGACAGCAATCTCCTACGAGCAGTACTTC
CDR3aa: CASSLATAISYEQYF

d_gene: TRBD1
v_gene: TRBV5-1
abundance: .
j_gene: TRBJ2-5
CDR3nt: TGCGCCAGCAGGTTGGGACAGGGGCAAGAGACCCAGTACTTC
CDR3aa: CASRLGQGQETQYF

d_gene: TRBD2
v_gene: TRBV10-3
abundance: .
j_gene: TRBJ2-7
CDR3nt: TGTGCCATCAGTGGGGCTTTAGCGGGAGAAGGCTACGAGCAGTACTTC
CDR3aa: CAISGALAGEGYEQYF

d_gene: TRBD2
v_gene: TRBV15
abundance: .
j_gene: TRBJ2-7
CDR3nt: TGTGCCACCAGCAAAAGACTAGCGGGGGCCTACGAGCAGTACTTC
CDR3aa: CATSKRLAGAYEQYF

d_gene: TRBD2
v_gene: TRBV29-1
abundance: .
j_gene: TRBJ2-5
CDR3nt: TGCAGCGTTGTAGCGGGGGACGCCTACAATGAGCAGTACTTC
CDR3aa: CSVVAGDAYNEQYF

d_gene: .
v_gene: TRBV9
abundance: .
j_gene: TRBJ2-3
CDR3nt: TGTGCCAGCAGCGTAGCTGTGCGGAGCACAGATACGCAGTATTTT
CDR3aa: CASSVAVRSTDTQYF

d_gene: .
v_gene: TRBV20-1
abundance: .
j_gene: TRBJ2-3
CDR3nt: TGCAGTGCTAGAGCCCCCTCTAGAACAGATACGCAGTATTTT
CDR3aa: CSARAPSRTDTQYF

d_gene: TRBD1
v_gene: TRBV12-3/TRBV12-4
abundance: .
j_gene: TRBJ2-1
CDR3nt: TGTGCCAGCAGGCGACAGGGTAATGAGCAGTTCTTC
CDR3aa: CASRRQGNEQFF

d_gene: TRBD2
v_gene: TRBV19
abundance: .
j_gene: TRBJ2-7
CDR3nt: TGTGCCAGTAGTTCAACTAGCGGCCCTCTGGAGGCCCAGTACTTC
CDR3aa: CASSSTSGPLEAQYF

d_gene: TRBD1
v_gene: TRBV7-2
abundance: few
j_gene: TRBJ1-6
CDR3nt: TGTGCCAGCAGCCGACAGGGGGGACGTGCGCCCCTCCACTTT
CDR3aa: CASSRQGGRAPLHF

d_gene: .
v_gene: TRBV3-1
abundance: .
j_gene: TRBJ1-1
CDR3nt: TGTGCCAGCAGTGGGACTCCTGGGAGGTCTGAAGCTTTCTTT
CDR3aa: CASSGTPGRSEAFF

d_gene: TRBD1
v_gene: TRBV20-1
abundance: once
j_gene: TRBJ2-1
CDR3nt: TGCAGTGCTAGATTCAGGGGGTCCTACAATGAGCAGTTCTTC
CDR3aa: CSARFRGSYNEQFF

d_gene: .
v_gene: TRBV7-2
abundance: few
j_gene: TRBJ2-7
CDR3nt: TGTGCCAGCAGCTTAGCCAGAACCTACGAGCAGTACTTC
CDR3aa: CASSLARTYEQYF

d_gene: .
v_gene: TRBV7-3
abundance: .
j_gene: TRBJ2-5
CDR3nt: TGTGCCAGCAGCTCCCGGGGTAAAGAGACCCAGTACTTC
CDR3aa: CASSSRGKETQYF

d_gene: .
v_gene: TRBV10-3
abundance: .
j_gene: TRBJ2-1
CDR3nt: TGTGCCATCAGGGGTAGCGAGCACAATGAGCAGTTCTTC
CDR3aa: CAIRGSEHNEQFF

d_gene: .
v_gene: TRBV10-3
abundance: .
j_gene: TRBJ2-1
CDR3nt: TGTGCCATCAGTGTCCTGACGAGCGGAAGTAGGTCTGAGCAGTTCTTC
CDR3aa: CAISVLTSGSRSEQFF

d_gene: .
v_gene: TRBV20-1
abundance: few
j_gene: TRBJ2-7
CDR3nt: TGCAGTGCTCAGCCGGATTCCTACGAGCAGTACTTC
CDR3aa: CSAQPDSYEQYF

d_gene: .
v_gene: TRBV6-6
abundance: .
j_gene: TRBJ2-2
CDR3nt: TGTGCCAGCAGTTCCGCCCCCCGTGGACCAAACACCGGGGAGCTGTTTTTT
CDR3aa: CASSSAPRGPNTGELFF

d_gene: .
v_gene: TRBV12-3/TRBV12-4
abundance: few
j_gene: TRBJ2-1
CDR3nt: TGTGCCAGCAGTTCCTCCGGGACCCGATACAATGAGCAGTTCTTC
CDR3aa: CASSSSGTRYNEQFF